This TCR beta chain is drawn from a study of cytomegalovirus exposure and HLA in healthy donors. Findings and limits, study-wide: Researchers reportedly found TCR beta sequences accurately predicted most subjects' HLA-A and HLA-B alleles.

Germline V lookup: CDR1 LNHDA, CDR2 SQIVND (reference sequence). After removal of 4 bases from V and 4 bases from J, the junction contained 5 bases not matched to a gene. This CDR3 region has 15 residues. Details on this clone: The antigen is unknown.

PCR was performed using 60 Vbeta and 13 Jbeta primers. Method: immunoSEQ multiplex PCR; TCRdb's copy keeps in-frame clones and lacks some. The sample yields approximately 160,000 clones, roughly 71% seen once. The sequence derives from a woman aged 50 to 60 in good health and CMV-seropositive. Sequences were obtained from PBMCs. The chain joins TRBV19 to TRBJ2-2; 8 bases line up with TRBD2. CDR3 nucleotide sequence: TGTGCCAGTAGTAGCTACGGGGGGGTCACCGGGGAGCTGTTTTTT. Amino acid sequence: CASSSYGGVTGELFF.